This TCR beta chain stems from a study of identifying expanded T cells in peripheral blood. Healthy donors had no documented immune events, such as infections, while sampled. Sequencing used immunoSEQ multiplex PCR; TCRdb keeps in-frame clones, though not all of them. The sample shows more than 75,000 clones, approximately 91% of them seen only once. The CDR3 runs to 17 residues. J lost 0 bases, V lost 5 bases, and 10 bases had no gene match. The V gene's germline CDR1 is MDHEN and CDR2 SYDVKM. The sequence was collected from a person aged 18 to 70 in good health. V usage is TRBV28 and J usage is TRBJ1-3, with TRBD1 matching 7 bases. Sequencing input: blood. The CDR3 nucleotides are TGTGCCAGCAGTCCTCAGGGGGGACACAGCTCTGGAAACACCATATATTTT. Encoded protein: CASSPQGGHSSGNTIYF.